This TCR beta chain emerged from a study of CXCR3-negative and CXCR3-positive naive CD8 T cells. Overall study context: Collectively, the libraries yielded around 140 million TRB reads in total, at about 1.5 +/- 0.3 million per library.

5' RACE with UMI labels generated the TRB cDNA libraries. TCRdb reanalyzed the 5' RACE reads and collapses them to one entry per CDR3 protein, without DNA. The table counts around 66,000 distinct CDR3 sequences; 4.8% lies in the top ten. A word on this clonotype: No antigen is known for it.

CDR1 and CDR2 from the germline V gene are LGHNA and YNFKEQ. CDR3 length: 16 residues. Whole-study results and caveats: Relative to CXCR3-negative naive cells, CXCR3-positive naive cells had more hydrophobic TRB CDR3s. Memory, not naive, CXCR3-negative and CXCR3-positive cells differed in TRBV-TRBJ usage. Fresh PBMCs served for most assays, and CXCR3 expression fell partially after cryopreservation.

Sorting was done in triplicate for each CD8+ T cell subset (about 330,000 cells each). The sequence came from a human donor in good health. Some clones in this sample may be carry-over from other donors' samples. Sequenced material: naive CXCR3+ CD8+ T cells from blood. Subset meaning: CD45RO-CCR7+CD27+CD95- naive CD8+ T cells expressing CXCR3 (TNR3+). The V call is TRBV4-2, the J call TRBJ1-5. The CDR3 here is CASSQEFGMGNQPQHF.